These 18 T cell receptor beta chains came from one sample sequenced in a study of T cells in Graves' hyperthyroidism and ophthalmopathy. Amplified TCR beta CDR3 regions derived from RNA transcripts. An initial round of RT-PCR targeting the TCR CDR3 relied on the HTBI primer set. TCRdb re-called the multiplex PCR reads with MiXCR, one entry per CDR3 protein. The table records approximately 600,000 distinct CDR3 sequences, roughly 15% of them present only once. Sequencing was performed on blood. The receptors come from a woman in her thirties with Graves' hyperthyroidism.

On this clonotype itself: With a much larger clone just one base away, this may be a read error. The chain's CDR3 is CASSPREGGDTEAFF. The CDR3 region has the DNA TGCGCCAGCAGCCCCAGGGAGGGGGGGGACACTGAAGCTTTCTTT. This chain joins TRBV5-1 and TRBJ1-1, with D maybe TRBD1 (6 bases). V was pared by 4 bases and J by 3 bases, with 16 bases between. This CDR3 contains 15 residues. Germline-derived CDR1 and CDR2 are SGHRS and YFSETQ.

This clonotype occurred a few times. The genes are TRBV20-1 and TRBJ1-6; the D gene is possibly TRBD1 (5 bases). There are 15 residues in the CDR3. V dropped 0 bases and J dropped 6 bases, with 12 bases sitting between them. CDR1 DFQATT and CDR2 SNEGSKA come from the germline V gene (reference sequence). This CDR3 is CSARDSRGINSPLHF. CDR3 nucleotide sequence: TGCAGTGCTAGAGATTCAAGGGGTATTAATTCACCCCTCCACTTT.

This clonotype was picked up a small number of times. The chain carries TRBV30 and TRBJ1-5, with D hard to call. Trimming shortened V by 2 bases and J by 3 bases, and 5 bases separated the two germline ends. Germline-derived CDR1 and CDR2 are GTSNPN and SVGIG (reference sequence). The CDR3 extends over 12 amino acids. The CDR3 region has the DNA TGTGCCTGGAGTCGGAACAATCAGCCCCAGCATTTT. It translates to CAWSRNNQPQHF.

This clonotype was observed many times. The chain recombines TRBV20-1 with TRBJ2-3, with TRBD2 matching over 10 bases. V lost 4 bases and J lost 3; bases outside the gene matches: 13. Germline values: CDR1 DFQATT, CDR2 SNEGSKA (reference sequence). CDR3 length: 17 residues. This chain's CDR3 is CSAIPPSGRAETDTQYF. Written as DNA, the CDR3 is TGCAGTGCTATTCCCCCGAGCGGGAGGGCCGAGACAGATACGCAGTATTTT.

This clonotype occurred once. The chain carries TRBV5-4 and TRBJ2-1; D not resolved. The CDR3 is made up of 13 amino acids. The V end lost 3 bases, the J end lost 5 bases, and 9 bases lay between the germline ends. Germline V gene lookup returns CDR1 SGHNT and CDR2 YYREEE (reference sequence). This CDR3 is CASSCDPDNEQFF. For the CDR3, the DNA is TGTGCCAGCAGCTGTGACCCAGACAATGAGCAGTTCTTC.

This sequence joins TRBV19 and TRBJ2-7; TRBD2 matches at 14 bases. V was clipped by 4 bases and J by 4 bases; unmatched bases: 6. CDR1 and CDR2 (germline): LNHDA, SQIVND (reference sequence). This CDR3 has 16 residues. The CDR3 nucleotides are TGTGCCAGTAGTAAGACCGGGACTAGCGGGAGTTACGAGCAGTACTTC. It translates to CASSKTGTSGSYEQYF.

The V call is TRBV27, the J call TRBJ2-1; 9 bases match TRBD2. This CDR3 is 18 amino acids long. CDR1 and CDR2 (germline): MNHEY, SMNVEV (reference sequence). Unmatched junction bases numbered 10, after V lost 1 base and J lost 3 bases. This CDR3 reads CASSLFPLAGKLYNEQFF. In DNA form, the CDR3 reads TGTGCCAGCAGTTTATTTCCGCTAGCGGGAAAGCTCTACAATGAGCAGTTCTTC.

This clonotype was counted a few times. The chain employs TRBV15 and TRBJ2-7; the D is unclear. V lost 0 bases, J lost 2 bases, and 8 bases lay in between. Per germline, CDR1 LNHNV and CDR2 YYDKDF (reference sequence). This CDR3 comprises 14 residues. The CDR3: CATSRDLETYEQYF. In DNA form, the CDR3 reads TGTGCCACCAGCAGAGATCTAGAGACCTACGAGCAGTACTTC.

The sample holds a few counts of this clonotype. The chain employs TRBV30 and TRBJ2-7, with TRBD1 matching 8 bases. J was trimmed by 2 bases and V by 3 bases; bases with no gene match: 9. The CDR3 has 15 amino acids. CDR1 is GTSNPN, CDR2 SVGIG, per germline (reference sequence). In DNA form, the CDR3 reads TGTGCCTGGAGGGGACAGGCCCGCCCGACCTACGAGCAGTACTTC. This encodes CAWRGQARPTYEQYF.

The rearrangement joins TRBV7-3 to TRBJ2-2, with 8 positions matching TRBD2. CDR3 length equals 16 residues. Germline V gene lookup returns CDR1 SGHTA and CDR2 FQGTGA. V shed 0 bases, J shed 1 base, and the junction held 1 base outside the gene matches. CDR3 nucleotides: TGTGCCAGCAGCTTAACCAGCGGGAGGAACACCGGGGAGCTGTTTTTT. Encoded protein: CASSLTSGRNTGELFF.

In this sample, this clonotype turned up many times. V and J are TRBV3-1 and TRBJ2-7; 10 bases match TRBD1. Germline CDR1 LGHDT, CDR2 YNNKEL (reference sequence). The CDR3 extends over 18 amino acids. V shed 0 bases and J 2 bases; nucleotides not matched to a gene: 10. The CDR3 DNA reads TGTGCCAGCAGCCAAGAAAAGCCTGGGACAGGGGAAACCTACGAGCAGTACTTC. The encoded protein is CASSQEKPGTGETYEQYF.

The V call is TRBV28, the J call TRBJ1-6, with TRBD1 as a possible D gene (5 bases). This CDR3 contains 17 residues. Trimming stripped 5 bases from V and 5 bases from J, with 19 bases between. In germline, CDR1 is MDHEN, CDR2 SYDVKM. Here the CDR3 reads CASSPPGDGSNNSPLHF. In nucleotides, the CDR3 is TGTGCCAGCAGTCCCCCTGGGGACGGGAGCAATAATTCACCCCTCCACTTT.

At least ten counts were recorded for this clonotype. This chain joins TRBV5-1 and TRBJ2-2; no clear D gene. V lost 1 base, J lost 5 bases, and 3 bases lay in between. CDR3 size: 12 residues. CDR1 SGHRS and CDR2 YFSETQ come from the germline V gene. The CDR3 loop is CASSLWTGELFF. The CDR3 coding sequence is TGCGCCAGCAGCTTGTGGACCGGGGAGCTGTTTTTT. Based on the CDR3 plus reference TRBV5-1 and TRBJ2-2, the full variable domain is KAGVTQTPRYLIKTRGQQVTLSCSPISGHRSVSWYQQTPGQGLQFLFEYFSETQRNKGNFPGRFSGRQFSNSRSEMNVSTLELGDSALYLCASSLWTGELFFGEGSRLTVL.

This clonotype appeared a few times. This sequence may be a read error, since a much larger clone differs from it by one base. This sequence joins TRBV28 and TRBJ2-7; the D is unclear. V shed 8 bases and J shed 1 base, with 18 bases lying between them. The CDR3 runs to 15 residues. Germline-derived CDR1 and CDR2 are MDHEN and SYDVKM. The CDR3 bases are TGTGCCAGCCACCACACGGCAGGAGATTCCTACGAGCAGTACTTC. Its translation is CASHHTAGDSYEQYF.

In this sample, this clonotype turned up a few times. The chain employs TRBV4-1 and TRBJ1-4, with a tentative D call TRBD1 (6 bases). Trimming cost V 2 bases and J 0 bases, with 13 bases left between them. The CDR3 is 17 amino acids. Germline CDR1 MGHRA, CDR2 YSYEKL. The CDR3 coding sequence is TGCGCCAGCAGCCAAAGGAGACAGGATCCAACTAATGAAAAACTGTTTTTT. Protein: CASSQRRQDPTNEKLFF.

This clonotype has at least ten counts. This sequence joins TRBV12-3 or TRBV12-4 and TRBJ2-3, with D hard to call. Trimming took 6 bases from V and 4 from J, leaving 5 bases between them. The CDR3 length is 11 residues. This CDR3 reads CASRSADTQYF. The CDR3 nucleotides read TGTGCCAGCAGGAGCGCAGATACGCAGTATTTT.

This clonotype was found a few times. The chain has TRBV30 and TRBJ2-3; 13 positions match TRBD2. The germline V gene has CDR1 GTSNPN and CDR2 SVGIG (reference sequence). V was pared by 2 bases and J by 2 bases, with 13 bases of the junction left unmatched. The CDR3 is made up of 19 amino acids. DNA of the CDR3: TGTGCCTGGAGTCGGGACAGAAGACTAGCGGGAGGCCTCACAGATACGCAGTATTTT. Translation gives CAWSRDRRLAGGLTDTQYF. Supplemented by reference TRBV30 and TRBJ2-3, the full variable domain reads SQTIHQWPATLVQPVGSPLSLECTVEGTSNPNLYWYRQAAGRGLQLLFYSVGIGQISSEVPQNLSASRPQDRQFILSSKKLLLSDSGFYLCAWSRDRRLAGGLTDTQYFGPGTRLTVL.

The chain recombines TRBV27 with TRBJ1-4, with D hard to call. The V end was cut by 0 bases, the J end by 1 base, with 9 bases between. The CDR3 spans 16 residues. Germline V gene data show CDR1 as MNHEY and CDR2 as SMNVEV (reference sequence). The CDR3 sequence: CASSLSMGVTNEKLFF. CDR3 DNA: TGTGCCAGCAGTTTATCGATGGGCGTAACTAATGAAAAACTGTTTTTT.